This TCR beta chain was recovered during a study of blood T cells in healthy people across ages. Points from the study as a whole: Long-lived and aged donors differed, with more naive CD4+ cells and higher diversity in the long-lived.

Next came a second PCR, run for about 7 to 12 cycles, which used a sample-barcoded 5' primer along with a J-beta primer mix. TCRdb fed the 5' RACE reads into MiXCR, producing one record per CDR3 protein. The sample yields some 900,000 distinct CDR3 sequences, under 35% seen once. The CDR3 covers 15 residues. CDR1 is LGHDT, CDR2 YNNKEL, per germline (reference sequence). V dropped 0 bases and J dropped 12; count of bases not matched to a gene: 9. This clonotype occurred a few times. Its antigen is still unknown. A much larger clonotype is one base distant, so this may be a read error. The rearrangement links TRBV3-1 to TRBJ2-3; TRBD2 aligns across 10 bases. Sequences were obtained from blood. The clonotype was recovered from a woman over 75 in good health. The CDR3 DNA reads TGTGCCAGCAGCCAAGAGGGAGCTAGCGGGGGTTCCCAGTATTTT. This sequence encodes CASSQEGASGGSQYF.